Described below is a single T cell receptor beta chain sequence and its context. The record originates from a study of cytomegalovirus exposure and HLA in healthy donors. On the study more broadly: Around 180 million T cells yielded 100 million to 130 million unique TCR beta sequences, as an earlier analysis found. Early on, a data release was issued that held approximately 92 million unique TCRs from HLA-typed donors.

The germline gives CDR1 SEHNR, CDR2 FQNEAQ (reference sequence). Trimming removed 6 bases at V and 8 bases at J, with 14 bases between. This CDR3 has 13 residues. The PCR ran on 60 Vbeta and 13 Jbeta primers. In the study's own analysis: As a later analysis found, there were 78 million or so unique TCR beta chains, of which around 9.9 million were shared. TCRdb keeps only in-frame clones here, not all; method: immunoSEQ multiplex PCR. V, J and clone size derive from that table, while D and trimming were established from the DNA sequence. Of tens of thousands of clones in the sample, roughly four fifths were seen once.

The sequenced material came from PBMCs. The rearrangement links TRBV7-9 to TRBJ2-1; D gene uncertain. This TCR derives from a man aged 18 to 29 in good health and CMV-seronegative. This CDR3 is CASRSVALDEQFF. DNA of the CDR3: TGTGCCAGCAGGTCGGTAGCTCTCGATGAGCAGTTCTTC.